The clone carrying this T cell receptor (beta chain) has a single count. The sample comes from a study of graft-versus-host responses after intestinal transplantation. On the study more broadly: Anti-thymocyte globulin induction, then tacrolimus and steroids for about three years, went to all recipients.

The germline V and J ends were trimmed by 5 bases and 3 bases, with 7 bases remaining between them. CDR3 size: 13 residues. Germline V gene lookup returns CDR1 LNHDA and CDR2 SQIVND (reference sequence). The data were produced by immunoSEQ multiplex PCR, yet TCRdb's version contains in-frame clones alone and is incomplete. The table records approximately 14,000 clones, over 85% of them present only once. The sequence was obtained from a human patient who received an intestinal transplant, so some T cells may come from the graft donor. The specimen was PBMCs, collected 9 days after transplant. The chain combines TRBV19 with TRBJ2-2; D is unresolved. CDR3 in DNA: TGTGCCAGTAGTGAGCAGTACACCGGGGAGCTGTTTTTT. The encoded protein is CASSEQYTGELFF.